A selection of T cell receptor beta chains follows, all from one sample in a study of molecular identifiers for immune sequencing clone quantification. TCRdb processed the PCR reads anew with MiXCR; each CDR3 protein has one entry. The profile shows around 460,000 distinct CDR3 sequences, around 23% of them singletons. Sequenced: naive CD8+ T cells from blood, with Jurkat cell RNA spiked in. The receptors were sampled from a human donor in good health. Some libraries in this study had Jurkat cell RNA spiked in. The CDR3 runs from the conserved cysteine through the conserved F or W. Fields, in order: CDR3 length, D gene, clone size, J gene, V gene, CDR3 protein, CDR3 DNA. D genes are given only for firm matches. Only some rows state a clone size, as once, few, many or a class for expanded clones.

>13|.|.|TRBJ1-1|TRBV7-9
CAGRPGLGTEAFF
TGTGCCGGGCGGCCCGGGCTGGGGACTGAAGCTTTCTTT
>14|.|many|TRBJ1-6|TRBV12-3/TRBV12-4
CASSFGRVYSPLHF
TGTGCCAGCAGTTTCGGCAGGGTTTATTCACCCCTCCACTTT
>15|TRBD2|many|TRBJ2-3|TRBV12-3/TRBV12-4
CASSPGTSDTDTQYF
TGTGCCAGCAGTCCCGGGACTAGCGACACAGATACGCAGTATTTT
>14|TRBD2|.|TRBJ2-5|TRBV13
CASSWDLAGKPQYF
TGTGCCAGCAGCTGGGACCTAGCGGGGAAGCCCCAGTACTTC
>17|.|few|TRBJ2-7|TRBV6-5
CASSYSFRPRARYEQYF
TGTGCCAGCAGTTACTCGTTCAGGCCCCGGGCGCGTTACGAGCAGTACTTC
>13|.|.|TRBJ2-1|TRBV4-3
CASSQGGWGEQFF
TGCGCCAGCAGCCAAGGGGGTTGGGGGGAGCAGTTCTTC
>16|TRBD2|many|TRBJ2-7|TRBV4-3
CASSQRLAGGPGEQYF
TGCGCCAGCAGCCAAAGACTAGCGGGGGGCCCTGGCGAGCAGTACTTC
>16|.|.|TRBJ2-7|TRBV5-6
CASNLEARAGSYEQYF
TGTGCCAGCAACTTGGAGGCCCGGGCGGGGTCCTACGAGCAGTACTTC
>14|TRBD2|.|TRBJ2-7|TRBV10-1
CASSVGSGRYGQYF
TGCGCCAGCAGTGTTGGTAGCGGGAGATACGGGCAGTACTTC
>13|.|few|TRBJ1-6|TRBV30
CAWSKGLGSPLHF
TGTGCCTGGAGTAAGGGGCTCGGCTCACCCCTCCACTTT
>15|TRBD1|.|TRBJ2-7|TRBV7-6
CASSLGRTGAIEQYF
TGTGCCAGCAGCTTAGGCAGGACAGGGGCGATCGAGCAGTACTTC
>15|.|.|TRBJ1-5|TRBV19
CASSIVGGTDQPQHF
TGTGCCAGTAGTATAGTAGGGGGGACGGACCAGCCCCAGCATTTT
>17|TRBD1|few|TRBJ1-5|TRBV15
CATSRDKGDRDRWPQHF
TGTGCCACCAGCAGAGACAAAGGGGACAGGGATAGGTGGCCCCAGCATTTT
>14|.|.|TRBJ2-5|TRBV12-3/TRBV12-4
CASSLEGSSETQYF
TGTGCCAGCAGTTTAGAGGGGAGTAGCGAGACCCAGTACTTC
>13|.|many|TRBJ2-4|TRBV28
CASSLLNENIQYF
TGTGCCAGCAGTTTACTGAACGAAAACATTCAGTACTTC
>18|TRBD2|few|TRBJ2-5|TRBV5-1
CASSLAELAGLYQETQYF
TGCGCCAGCAGCTTGGCCGAACTAGCGGGACTTTACCAAGAGACCCAGTACTTC
>12|.|many|TRBJ2-7|TRBV7-2
CASSPRTYEQYF
TGTGCCAGCAGCCCACGTACCTACGAGCAGTACTTC
>16|TRBD2|many|TRBJ2-3|TRBV6-2/TRBV6-3
CASSYLSSGSPDTQYF
TGTGCCAGCAGTTACCTGTCTAGCGGGAGCCCAGATACGCAGTATTTT
>15|TRBD2|few|TRBJ2-3|TRBV10-1
CASSDLAGSTDTQYF
TGCGCCAGCAGTGATTTAGCGGGGTCCACAGATACGCAGTATTTT
>16|.|few|TRBJ2-1|TRBV5-4
CASSLFGTGGENEQFF
TGTGCCAGCAGCTTATTCGGGACGGGTGGGGAGAATGAGCAGTTCTTC
>12|.|few|TRBJ2-7|TRBV24-1
CATSDGGKDWCF
TGTGCCACCAGTGACGGGGGAAAGGATTGGTGCTTC
>14|TRBD2|.|TRBJ2-5|TRBV7-9
CASGGLALQEPQYF
TGTGCCAGCGGGGGACTAGCGCTCCAAGAGCCCCAGTACTTC
>15|TRBD2|many|TRBJ2-7|TRBV4-3
CASSQETSGGYEQYF
TGCGCCAGCAGCCAAGAGACTAGCGGGGGCTACGAGCAGTACTTC
>13|.|few|TRBJ1-2|TRBV29-1
CSVEADGHYGYTF
TGCAGCGTTGAAGCGGACGGACACTATGGCTACACCTTC
>16|TRBD1|.|TRBJ1-1|TRBV19
CASSIVTGGSNTEAFF
TGTGCCAGTAGTATAGTGACAGGGGGCTCGAACACTGAAGCTTTCTTT
>19|TRBD2|few|TRBJ2-5|TRBV7-2
CASRYLEVPGTSDQETQYF
TGTGCCAGCAGATATTTGGAGGTACCCGGGACTAGCGACCAAGAGACCCAGTACTTC
>12|.|few|TRBJ1-4|TRBV18
CASSPQDERLFF
TGTGCCAGCTCACCCCAAGATGAAAGACTGTTTTTT
>14|TRBD1|many|TRBJ1-4|TRBV28
CASSPTGGTEKLFF
TGTGCCAGCAGTCCGACAGGGGGTACCGAAAAACTGTTTTTT
>16|TRBD2|.|TRBJ2-1|TRBV24-1
CATSDVDLAGYNEQFF
TGTGCCACCAGTGATGTAGATCTAGCGGGGTACAATGAGCAGTTCTTC
>15|TRBD1|.|TRBJ1-3|TRBV7-9
CASSTRRDSGNTIYF
TGTGCCAGCAGCACCCGAAGGGACAGCGGAAACACCATATATTTT
>14|.|.|TRBJ2-7|TRBV25-1
CASSVREVDYVQYF
TGTGCCAGCAGTGTAAGGGAAGTGGACTACGTGCAGTACTTC
>15|.|many|TRBJ1-2|TRBV2
CASSGSRELNYGYTF
TGTGCCAGCAGCGGTAGCAGGGAGTTGAACTATGGCTACACCTTC
>13|.|.|TRBJ2-3|TRBV6-5
CASSPTGPDTQYF
TGTGCCAGCAGTCCCACTGGTCCGGATACGCAGTATTTT
>16|.|.|TRBJ2-1|TRBV4-1
CASSQEHRDLYNEQFF
TGCGCCAGCAGCCAAGAACACCGGGACTTATACAATGAGCAGTTCTTC
>15|.|few|TRBJ2-7|TRBV3-1
CASSQQDRGLNEQYF
TGTGCCAGCAGCCAACAAGACCGAGGGTTGAACGAGCAGTACTTC
>15|TRBD1|many|TRBJ1-5|TRBV19
CASNLDRGSNQPQHF
TGTGCCAGTAACCTGGACAGGGGTAGCAATCAGCCCCAGCATTTT
>15|.|few|TRBJ2-7|TRBV6-1
CASSELGGLVYEQYF
TGTGCCAGCAGTGAACTCGGGGGTCTGGTCTACGAGCAGTACTTC
>16|.|.|TRBJ1-4|TRBV4-3
CASSPQAAAVGEKLFF
TGCGCCAGCAGCCCTCAGGCCGCGGCCGTAGGGGAAAAACTGTTTTTT
>16|TRBD1|.|TRBJ1-3|TRBV7-2
CASSPSQGAIGNTIYF
TGTGCCAGCAGCCCCTCACAGGGGGCGATTGGAAACACCATATATTTT
>15|.|many|TRBJ1-1|TRBV28
CASSFSAGRNTEAFF
TGTGCCAGCAGTTTCTCGGCAGGTCGGAACACTGAAGCTTTCTTT
>16|TRBD1|many|TRBJ2-5|TRBV28
CASSLFEAGGQETQYF
TGTGCCAGCAGTTTATTTGAGGCAGGGGGCCAAGAGACCCAGTACTTC
>14|.|many|TRBJ1-2|TRBV20-1
CSARIPEENYGYTF
TGCAGTGCTAGAATCCCAGAAGAGAATTATGGCTACACCTTC
>15|TRBD1|.|TRBJ1-6|TRBV12-3/TRBV12-4
CASRIFSRGPSPLHF
TGTGCCAGCAGAATTTTCTCAAGGGGGCCGTCACCCCTCCACTTT
>15|.|few|TRBJ2-1|TRBV11-2
CASSQHQSSYNEQFF
TGTGCCAGCAGCCAACACCAGTCCTCCTACAATGAGCAGTTCTTC
>18|TRBD2|few|TRBJ2-3|TRBV7-9
CASSPRASGGFFTDTQYF
TGTGCCAGCAGCCCTAGGGCTAGCGGGGGATTCTTCACAGATACGCAGTATTTT